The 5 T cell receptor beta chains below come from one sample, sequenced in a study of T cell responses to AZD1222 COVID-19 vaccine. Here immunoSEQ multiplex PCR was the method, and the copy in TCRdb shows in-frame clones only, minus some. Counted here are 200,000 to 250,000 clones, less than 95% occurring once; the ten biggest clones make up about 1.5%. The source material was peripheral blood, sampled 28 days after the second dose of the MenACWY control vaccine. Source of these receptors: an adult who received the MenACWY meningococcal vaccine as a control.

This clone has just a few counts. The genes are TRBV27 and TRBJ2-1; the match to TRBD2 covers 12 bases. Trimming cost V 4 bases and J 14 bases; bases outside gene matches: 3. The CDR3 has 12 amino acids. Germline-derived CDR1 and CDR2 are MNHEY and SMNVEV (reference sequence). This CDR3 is CASSSSGRAKFF. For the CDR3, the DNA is TGTGCCAGCAGTTCTAGCGGGAGGGCCAAGTTCTTC.

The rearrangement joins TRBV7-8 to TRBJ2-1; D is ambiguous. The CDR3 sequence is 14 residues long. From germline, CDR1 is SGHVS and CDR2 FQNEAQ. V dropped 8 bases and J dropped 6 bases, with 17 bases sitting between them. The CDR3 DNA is TGTGCCAGCCAAAAGATCGACGGTCCCAATGAGCAGTTCTTC. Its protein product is CASQKIDGPNEQFF.

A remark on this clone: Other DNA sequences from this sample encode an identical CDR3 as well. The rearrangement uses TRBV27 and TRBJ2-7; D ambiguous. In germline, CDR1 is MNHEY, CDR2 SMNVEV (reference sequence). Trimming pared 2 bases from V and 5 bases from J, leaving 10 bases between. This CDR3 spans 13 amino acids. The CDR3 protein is CASSLSRVHEQYF. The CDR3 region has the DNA TGTGCCAGCAGTTTAAGTCGGGTCCACGAGCAGTACTTC.

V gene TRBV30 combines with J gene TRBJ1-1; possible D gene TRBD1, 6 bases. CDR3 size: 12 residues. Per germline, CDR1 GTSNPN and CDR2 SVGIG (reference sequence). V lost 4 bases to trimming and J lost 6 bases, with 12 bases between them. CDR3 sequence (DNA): TGTGCCTGGAAACTGCGGGGGCCTGAAGCTTTCTTT. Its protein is CAWKLRGPEAFF.

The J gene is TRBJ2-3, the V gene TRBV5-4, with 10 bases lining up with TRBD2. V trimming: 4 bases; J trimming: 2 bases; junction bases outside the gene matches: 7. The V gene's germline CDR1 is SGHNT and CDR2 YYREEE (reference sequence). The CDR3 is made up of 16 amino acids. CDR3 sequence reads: CASSPERGGHTDTQYF. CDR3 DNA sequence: TGTGCCAGCAGCCCGGAGCGGGGGGGCCACACAGATACGCAGTATTTT.